The 8 T cell receptor beta chains listed next were all sequenced from one sample in a study of T cells expressing NK-cell markers. TCRdb reprocessed the 5' RACE reads and stores each CDR3 protein as one record, lacking DNA. The repertoire table contains more than 90,000 distinct CDR3 sequences. The sample comprised blood T cells: a sorted CD56 or NKG2C T cell subset, CD4+ or CD8+ T cells, or bulk PBMC T cells (not recorded which). These TCRs come from a woman aged 18-70 years in good health.

The chain links TRBV9 to TRBJ2-1; the TCRdb D gene call, TRBD1, has no DNA to confirm it. This CDR3 spans 17 amino acids. Germline V gene sequence: CDR1 SGDLS, CDR2 YYNGEE. The CDR3 spells CASSATGTGERGNEQFF.

V gene TRBV6-4 combines with J gene TRBJ2-3; TCRdb's D gene call, TRBD2, goes unchecked for lack of DNA. Germline V gives CDR1 MRHNA, CDR2 SNTAGT. This CDR3 has 14 residues. CDR3 sequence: CATGRSAGGDTQYF.

The rearrangement joins TRBV5-6 to TRBJ1-5; as DNA is missing, the TRBD1 call by TCRdb cannot be tested. The CDR3 runs to 14 residues. Germline CDR1 SGHDT, CDR2 YYEEEE. This CDR3 reads CASSAGTGAQPQHF.

The V gene is TRBV4-3, the J gene TRBJ2-1. Germline CDR1 LGHNA, CDR2 YSLEER. The length of the CDR3 is 14 residues. The CDR3 loop reads CASSQAVSYNEQFF.

V usage is TRBV29-1 and J usage is TRBJ1-1. The CDR3 loop spans 12 amino acids. Germline lookup yields CDR1 SQVTM and CDR2 ANQGSEA. The CDR3 reads CSVEASNTEAFF.

The chain has TRBV27 and TRBJ2-1; TCRdb returns TRBD1, unconfirmable since there is no DNA. The CDR3 length is 14 residues. Germline V lookup: CDR1 MNHEY, CDR2 SMNVEV (reference sequence). The CDR3 sequence is CASSEGGSYNEQFF.

The genes are TRBV28 and TRBJ1-2; TCRdb indicates TRBD1, and absent DNA this call remains unverified. Germline-derived CDR1 and CDR2 are MDHEN and SYDVKM. The CDR3 covers 13 residues. CDR3 residues: CASSFRTVYGYTF.

The V and J genes are TRBV4-3 and TRBJ2-5; the D call of TRBD2 rests on TCRdb alone, since no DNA is present to check it. The CDR3 runs 15 residues. Per the germline V gene, CDR1 is LGHNA and CDR2 is YSLEER. CDR3: CASSLLLAGGETQYF.